This T cell receptor (beta chain) was recorded in a study of Graves' ophthalmopathy and Graves' hyperthyroidism. The CDR3 runs to 14 residues. CDR1 and CDR2 from the germline V gene are LGHNT and FRNRAP. The J segment lost 5 bases and the V segment lost 5 bases, leaving 7 bases of the junction unmatched. Study-wide results and caveats: The authors also found most expanded thyroid clonotypes above 0.001 frequency in blood. Its predictions of ophthalmopathy progression gave the model over 65% sensitivity and 72% to 80% specificity.

The authors amplified TCR beta CDR3 regions, and they did so from RNA transcripts for repertoire sequencing. First-round RT-PCR relied on HTBI primers, and a second-round multiplex PCR came next. TCRdb processed the multiplex PCR reads anew with MiXCR; each CDR3 protein has one entry. Found here are about 210,000 distinct CDR3 sequences, about 32% of them singletons; the top ten hold approximately 9.1%. This clonotype appeared many times. Its antigen is undetermined. Sequenced input: peripheral blood. This sequence joins TRBV12-5 and TRBJ1-2, with 8 bases lining up with TRBD1. The sequence was obtained from a man between 50 and 59 years old with Graves' ophthalmopathy. Here the CDR3 DNA reads TGTGCTAGTGGTATCGGGACAGGCGGGTATGGCTACACCTTC. It specifies CASGIGTGGYGYTF.